This T cell receptor beta chain emerged from a study of T cells after yellow fever vaccination. Study-wide context: Preparation used SMART-Seq v4 Ultra Low Input for the low-cell-number fractions.

TCRdb re-called the 5' RACE reads with MiXCR, one entry per CDR3 protein. Among approximately 300,000 distinct CDR3 sequences listed, around 7.3% were seen once. Study conclusions and caveats: Clonotypes appearing in both CD4 and CD8 compartments existed, and their share was small.

This clonotype turned up a few times. Its cognate antigen is unknown. CDR3 length: 15 residues. Between the trimmed V and J ends, which lost 4 bases and 1 base, there was a span of 16 bases. Germline CDR1 SQVTM, CDR2 ANQGSEA. The gene calls are TRBV29-1 and TRBJ2-5; the D gene is possibly TRBD1 (5 bases). The specimen was PBMCs, collected around 45 days after the first yellow fever vaccination. This receptor was taken from a man aged 18 to 35 who received the YFV17D yellow fever vaccine. The CDR3, as DNA: TGCAGCGTTGGTCACAGGTGGATGGTCCAAGAGACCCAGTACTTC. This codes for CSVGHRWMVQETQYF.